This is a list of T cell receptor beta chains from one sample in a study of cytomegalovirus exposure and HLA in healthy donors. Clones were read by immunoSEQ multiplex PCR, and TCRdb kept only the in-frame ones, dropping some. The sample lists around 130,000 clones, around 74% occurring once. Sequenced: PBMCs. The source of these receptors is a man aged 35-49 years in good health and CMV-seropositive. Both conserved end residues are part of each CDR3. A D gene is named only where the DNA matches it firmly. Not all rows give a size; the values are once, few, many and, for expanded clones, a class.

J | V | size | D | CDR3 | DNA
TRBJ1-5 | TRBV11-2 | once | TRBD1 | CASSGHGTGNQPQHF | TGTGCCAGCAGCGGACACGGGACAGGGAATCAGCCCCAGCATTTT
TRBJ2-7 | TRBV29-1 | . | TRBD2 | CSVGPLSGGSYEQYF | TGCAGCGTTGGACCCCTTTCGGGGGGTTCCTACGAGCAGTACTTC
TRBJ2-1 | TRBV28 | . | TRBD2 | CASSPPASGGSNEQFF | TGTGCCAGCAGCCCTCCGGCTAGCGGGGGGTCCAATGAGCAGTTCTTC
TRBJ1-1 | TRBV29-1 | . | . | CSVGVRAGTEAFF | TGCAGCGTCGGCGTCAGGGCCGGGACTGAAGCTTTCTTT
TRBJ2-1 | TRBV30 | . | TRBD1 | CAWSRTGAYNEQFF | TGTGCCTGGAGTCGGACAGGGGCCTACAATGAGCAGTTCTTC
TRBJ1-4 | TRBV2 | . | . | CASSNQGVNEKLFF | TGTGCCAGCAGTAATCAAGGGGTTAATGAAAAACTGTTTTTT
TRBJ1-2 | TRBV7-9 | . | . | CASTSRSEANYGYTF | TGTGCCAGCACCAGCCGGTCAGAGGCGAACTATGGCTACACCTTC
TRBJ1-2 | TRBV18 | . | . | CASSPTEPYYGYTF | TGTGCCAGCTCACCGACAGAGCCTTACTATGGCTACACCTTC
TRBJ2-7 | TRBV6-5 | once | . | CASRQGTYEQYF | TGTGCCAGCAGACAGGGTACCTACGAGCAGTACTTC
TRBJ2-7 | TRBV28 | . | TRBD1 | CASSLTGGSYEQYF | TGTGCCAGCAGCCTGACAGGGGGGTCCTACGAGCAGTACTTC
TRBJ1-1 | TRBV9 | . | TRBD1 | CASSVGDRVNTEAFF | TGTGCCAGCAGCGTAGGGGACAGGGTAAACACTGAAGCTTTCTTT
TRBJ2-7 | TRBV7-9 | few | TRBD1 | CSSSDVRDSLSYEQYF | TGTTCCAGCAGCGACGTCCGGGACAGCCTCTCCTACGAGCAGTACTTC
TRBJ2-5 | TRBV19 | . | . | CATRQAIQETQYF | TGTGCCACGAGACAGGCGATACAAGAGACCCAGTACTTC
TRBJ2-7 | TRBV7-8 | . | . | CASSPEPSLRYEQYF | TGTGCCAGCAGCCCTGAGCCTTCCCTCCGCTACGAGCAGTACTTC
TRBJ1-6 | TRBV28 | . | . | CASCSPFSSYNSPLHF | TGTGCCAGCTGCTCGCCCTTCAGCTCCTATAATTCACCCCTCCACTTT
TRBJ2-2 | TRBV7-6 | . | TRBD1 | CASSSLRDRGTGELFF | TGTGCCAGCAGCTCCCTCCGGGACAGGGGTACCGGGGAGCTGTTTTTT
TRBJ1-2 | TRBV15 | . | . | CATSREGGDYGYTF | TGTGCCACCAGCAGAGAGGGAGGGGACTATGGCTACACCTTC
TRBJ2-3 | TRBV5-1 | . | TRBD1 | CASRGQGVTDTQYF | TGCGCCAGCAGAGGACAGGGCGTAACAGATACGCAGTATTTT
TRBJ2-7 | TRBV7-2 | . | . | CASSLDPAYEQYF | TGTGCCAGCAGCTTAGACCCGGCCTACGAGCAGTACTTC
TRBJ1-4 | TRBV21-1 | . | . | CASSNKDELSGANEKLFF | TGTGCCAGCAGCAACAAAGACGAGTTAAGCGGGGCTAATGAAAAACTGTTTTTT
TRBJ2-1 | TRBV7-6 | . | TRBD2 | CASSARGGTSNEQFF | TGTGCCAGCAGCGCTAGGGGGGGGACTAGCAATGAGCAGTTCTTC
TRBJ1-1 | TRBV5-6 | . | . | CASSLLAVNTEAFF | TGTGCCAGCAGCTTGTTGGCGGTGAACACTGAAGCTTTCTTT
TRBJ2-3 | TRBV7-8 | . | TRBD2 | CASSLGLAVTDTQYF | TGTGCCAGCAGCTTAGGACTAGCGGTCACAGATACGCAGTATTTT